This TCR beta chain is from a study of cytomegalovirus exposure and HLA in healthy donors. The PCR contained 60 Vbeta and 13 Jbeta primers. Libraries were prepared by immunoSEQ multiplex PCR; TCRdb keeps only in-frame clonotypes and omits some of them. This sample has 90,000 to 150,000 clones, with 60% to 85% found just once. CDR1 is SGDLS, CDR2 YYNGEE, per germline. The V gene end was trimmed by 4 bases and the J gene end by 3 bases; junction bases not matched to a gene: 3. The CDR3 sequence is 14 residues long. The sequence derives from a woman under 40 in good health and CMV-seropositive. What was sequenced was PBMCs. The gene calls are TRBV9 and TRBJ2-7; 11 nucleotides align to TRBD2. CDR3 amino acids: CASSLTSGGYEQYF. The CDR3 DNA follows: TGTGCCAGCAGCTTAACTAGCGGGGGCTACGAGCAGTACTTC.